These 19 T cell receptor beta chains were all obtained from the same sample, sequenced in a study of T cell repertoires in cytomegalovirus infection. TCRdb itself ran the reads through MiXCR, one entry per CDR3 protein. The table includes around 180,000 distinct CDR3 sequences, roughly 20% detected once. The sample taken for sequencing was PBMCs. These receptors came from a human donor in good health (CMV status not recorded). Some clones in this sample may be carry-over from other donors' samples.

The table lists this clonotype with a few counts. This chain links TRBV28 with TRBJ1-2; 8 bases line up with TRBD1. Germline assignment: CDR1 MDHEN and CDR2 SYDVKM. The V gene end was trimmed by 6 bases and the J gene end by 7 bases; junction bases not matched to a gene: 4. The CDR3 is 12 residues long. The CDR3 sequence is CASRQGVFGYTF. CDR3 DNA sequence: TGTGCCAGCAGACAGGGGGTCTTTGGCTACACCTTC.

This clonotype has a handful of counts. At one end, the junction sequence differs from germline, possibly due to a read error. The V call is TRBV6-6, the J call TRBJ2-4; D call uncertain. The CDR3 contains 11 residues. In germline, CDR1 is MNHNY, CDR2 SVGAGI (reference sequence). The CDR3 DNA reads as TGTGCCAGCAGTCGCGAGGCACCCGGAAACTTC. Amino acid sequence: CASSREAPGNF.

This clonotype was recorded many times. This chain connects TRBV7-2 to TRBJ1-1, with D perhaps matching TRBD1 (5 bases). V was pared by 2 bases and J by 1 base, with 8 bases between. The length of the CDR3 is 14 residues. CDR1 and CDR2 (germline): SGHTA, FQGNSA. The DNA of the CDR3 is TGTGCCAGCAGCTTAAGGGGTAGGAACACTGAAGCTTTCTTT. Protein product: CASSLRGRNTEAFF.

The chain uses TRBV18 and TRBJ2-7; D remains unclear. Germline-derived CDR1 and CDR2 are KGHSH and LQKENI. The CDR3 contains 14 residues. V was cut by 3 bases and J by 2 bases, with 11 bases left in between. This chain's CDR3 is CASSPPRSTYEQYF. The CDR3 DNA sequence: TGTGCCAGCTCACCCCCACGTTCAACCTACGAGCAGTACTTC.

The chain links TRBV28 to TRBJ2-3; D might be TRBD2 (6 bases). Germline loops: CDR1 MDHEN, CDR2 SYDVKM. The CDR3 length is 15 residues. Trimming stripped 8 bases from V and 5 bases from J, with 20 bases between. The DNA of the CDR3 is TGTGCCAGCCCCCCCCCCGGGGGTCCCTTAGATACGCAGTATTTT. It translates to CASPPPGGPLDTQYF.

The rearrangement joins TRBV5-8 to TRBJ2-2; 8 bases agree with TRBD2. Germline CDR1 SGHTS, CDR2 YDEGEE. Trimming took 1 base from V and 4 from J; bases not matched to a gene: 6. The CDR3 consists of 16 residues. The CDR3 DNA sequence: TGTGCCAGCAGCTTGAGCCTAGCGGGTGTCACCGGGGAGCTGTTTTTT. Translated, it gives CASSLSLAGVTGELFF.

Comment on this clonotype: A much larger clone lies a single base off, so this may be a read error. The CDR3 loop reads CASSLQGIQETQYF. The CDR3 coding sequence is TGTGCCAGCAGCCTACAGGGGATCCAAGAGACCCAGTACTTC. The chain links TRBV7-6 to TRBJ2-5; 7 bases line up with TRBD1. This CDR3 has 14 residues. Germline V gives CDR1 SGHVS, CDR2 FNYEAQ. V lost 5 bases, J lost 1 base, and 4 bases stayed unmatched.

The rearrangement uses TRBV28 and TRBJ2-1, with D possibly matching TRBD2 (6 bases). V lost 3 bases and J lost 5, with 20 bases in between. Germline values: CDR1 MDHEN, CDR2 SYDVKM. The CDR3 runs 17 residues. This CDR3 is CASSLPPVAGWDNEQFF. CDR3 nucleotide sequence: TGTGCCAGCAGTTTGCCCCCAGTTGCGGGATGGGACAATGAGCAGTTCTTC.

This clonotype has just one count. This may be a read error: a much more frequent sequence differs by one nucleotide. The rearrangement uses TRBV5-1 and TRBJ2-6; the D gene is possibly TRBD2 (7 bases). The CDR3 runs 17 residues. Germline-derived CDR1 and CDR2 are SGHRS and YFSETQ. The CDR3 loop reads CGSSLGGAQTGANVLTF. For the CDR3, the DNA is TGCGGCAGCAGCTTGGGGGGGGCGCAAACTGGGGCCAACGTCCTGACTTTC.

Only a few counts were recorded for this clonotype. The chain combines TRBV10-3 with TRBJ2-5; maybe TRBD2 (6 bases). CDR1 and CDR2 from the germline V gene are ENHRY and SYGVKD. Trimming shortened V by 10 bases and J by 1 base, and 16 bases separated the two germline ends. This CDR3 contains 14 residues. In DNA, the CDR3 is TGTGCCAGTTCGGAAAGCGGGCCCCAAGAGACCCAGTACTTC. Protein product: CASSESGPQETQYF.

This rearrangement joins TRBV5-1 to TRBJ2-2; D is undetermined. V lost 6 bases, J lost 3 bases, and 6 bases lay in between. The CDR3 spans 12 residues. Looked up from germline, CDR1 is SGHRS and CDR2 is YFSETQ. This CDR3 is CASKGDTGELFF. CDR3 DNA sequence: TGCGCCAGCAAAGGAGACACCGGGGAGCTGTTTTTT. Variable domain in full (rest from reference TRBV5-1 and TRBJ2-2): KAGVTQTPRYLIKTRGQQVTLSCSPISGHRSVSWYQQTPGQGLQFLFEYFSETQRNKGNFPGRFSGRQFSNSRSEMNVSTLELGDSALYLCASKGDTGELFFGEGSRLTVL.

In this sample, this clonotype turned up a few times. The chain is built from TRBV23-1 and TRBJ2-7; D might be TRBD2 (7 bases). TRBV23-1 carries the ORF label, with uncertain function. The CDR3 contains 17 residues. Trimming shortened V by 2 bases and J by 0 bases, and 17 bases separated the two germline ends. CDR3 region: CASSQTTGTTSSYEQYF. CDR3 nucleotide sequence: TGCGCCAGCAGTCAAACAACAGGGACTACCTCCTCCTACGAGCAGTACTTC.

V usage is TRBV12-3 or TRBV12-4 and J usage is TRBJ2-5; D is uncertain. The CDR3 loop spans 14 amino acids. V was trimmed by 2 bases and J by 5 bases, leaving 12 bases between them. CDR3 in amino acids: CASSLFVRRETQYF. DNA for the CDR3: TGTGCCAGCAGTTTATTCGTCCGGCGGGAGACCCAGTACTTC.

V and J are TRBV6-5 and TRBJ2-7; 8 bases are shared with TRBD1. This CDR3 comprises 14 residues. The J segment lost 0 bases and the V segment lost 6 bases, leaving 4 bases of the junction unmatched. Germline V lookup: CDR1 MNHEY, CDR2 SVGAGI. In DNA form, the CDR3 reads TGTGCCAGCAGCTGGGACAGGAGCTCCTACGAGCAGTACTTC. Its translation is CASSWDRSSYEQYF.

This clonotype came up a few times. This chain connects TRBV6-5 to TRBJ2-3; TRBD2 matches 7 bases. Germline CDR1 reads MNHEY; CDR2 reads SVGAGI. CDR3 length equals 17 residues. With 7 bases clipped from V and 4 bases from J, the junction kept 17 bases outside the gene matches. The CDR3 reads CASTPIFGGSVSDTQYF. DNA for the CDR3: TGTGCCAGCACCCCCATATTTGGCGGGAGCGTGTCAGATACGCAGTATTTT.

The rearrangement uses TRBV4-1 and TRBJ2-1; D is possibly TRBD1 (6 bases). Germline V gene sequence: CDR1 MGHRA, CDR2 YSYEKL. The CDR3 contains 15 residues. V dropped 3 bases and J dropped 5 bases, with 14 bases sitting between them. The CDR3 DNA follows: TGCGCCAGCAGCCAGGTCCGACAGGATCACAATGAGCAGTTCTTC. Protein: CASSQVRQDHNEQFF.

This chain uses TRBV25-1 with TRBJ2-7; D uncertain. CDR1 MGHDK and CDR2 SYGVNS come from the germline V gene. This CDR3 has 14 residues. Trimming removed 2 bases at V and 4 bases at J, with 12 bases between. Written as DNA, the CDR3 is TGTGCCAGCAGTGAAACTCCCCCAGGTTACGAGCAGTACTTC. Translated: CASSETPPGYEQYF.

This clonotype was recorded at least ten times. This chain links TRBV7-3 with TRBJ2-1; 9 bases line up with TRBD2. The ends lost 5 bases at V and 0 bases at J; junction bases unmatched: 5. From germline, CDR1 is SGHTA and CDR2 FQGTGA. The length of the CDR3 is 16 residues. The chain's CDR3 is CASSRSGGTSYNEQFF. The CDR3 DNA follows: TGTGCCAGCAGCAGGAGCGGGGGGACCTCCTACAATGAGCAGTTCTTC.

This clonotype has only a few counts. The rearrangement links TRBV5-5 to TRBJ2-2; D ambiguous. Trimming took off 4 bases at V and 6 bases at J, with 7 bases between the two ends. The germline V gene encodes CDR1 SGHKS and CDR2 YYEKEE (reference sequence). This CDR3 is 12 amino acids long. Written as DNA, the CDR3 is TGTGCCAGCAGCACCCTATCCGGGGAGCTGTTTTTT. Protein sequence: CASSTLSGELFF.